A single sample is the source of the 25 T cell receptor beta chains below, sequenced in a study of blood T cell repertoires in COVID-19. Data came from immunoSEQ multiplex PCR; TCRdb stores just in-frame clones and leaves some out. The table shows a few hundred thousand clones, with about nine tenths occurring only once. The specimen sequenced was peripheral blood. The source is a woman in her 30s with COVID-19, enrolled during active disease.

The rearrangement uses TRBV18 and TRBJ2-3, with D unclear. This CDR3 region has 14 residues. V lost 3 bases and J lost 4, with 11 bases in between. The germline CDR1 and CDR2 sequences are KGHSH and LQKENI. The CDR3 DNA reads as TGTGCCAGCTCACCTCCGACATTTCCAGATACGCAGTATTTT. It yields the protein CASSPPTFPDTQYF.

The chain is built from TRBV28 and TRBJ2-1; 9 nucleotides line up with TRBD2. This CDR3 spans 16 amino acids. Germline-derived CDR1 and CDR2 are MDHEN and SYDVKM. The J segment lost 0 bases and the V segment lost 5 bases, leaving 5 bases of the junction unmatched. CDR3 in amino acids: CASSPGGLASYNEQFF. DNA for the CDR3: TGTGCCAGCAGTCCAGGGGGACTAGCCTCCTACAATGAGCAGTTCTTC.

V and J are TRBV6-5 and TRBJ2-7, with 8 bases aligning to TRBD1. After removal of 6 bases from V and 0 bases from J, the junction contained 7 bases not matched to a gene. Germline V gives CDR1 MNHEY, CDR2 SVGAGI. The CDR3 spans 15 residues. In nucleotides, the CDR3 is TGTGCCAGCAGGGTCGGACAGGGCGACTCCTACGAGCAGTACTTC. It encodes CASRVGQGDSYEQYF.

The chain joins TRBV11-2 to TRBJ2-5, with a tentative D call TRBD1 (5 bases). The CDR3 length is 14 residues. Germline V gives CDR1 SGHAT, CDR2 FQNNGV. The V end lost 0 bases, the J end lost 1 base, and 6 bases lay between the germline ends. The CDR3 sequence: CASSLDRAQETQYF. The CDR3 DNA is TGTGCCAGCAGCTTAGACAGGGCCCAAGAGACCCAGTACTTC.

The chain combines TRBV6-5 with TRBJ2-3; D is ambiguous. This CDR3 has 13 residues. Germline assignment: CDR1 MNHEY and CDR2 SVGAGI. Trimming took off 6 bases at V and 0 bases at J, with 7 bases between the two ends. The CDR3 DNA reads TGTGCCAGCAGAGCGACTAGCACAGATACGCAGTATTTT. Protein product: CASRATSTDTQYF.

This chain joins TRBV5-5 and TRBJ1-3; the match to TRBD1 covers 8 bases. CDR3 length: 15 residues. CDR1 and CDR2 from the germline V gene are SGHKS and YYEKEE (reference sequence). J gave up 3 bases and V 5 bases, and 7 bases lay outside the gene matches. The CDR3 region is CASSYGTGHGNTIYF. The CDR3, as DNA: TGTGCCAGCAGTTATGGGACAGGACATGGAAACACCATATATTTT.

This clone was picked up one time. This CDR3 is also generated by other DNA sequences in the sample. DNA for the CDR3: TGCGCCAGCAGCTTGGGGAGCTCCTACGAGCAGTACTTC. Translation: CASSLGSSYEQYF. The chain has TRBV5-1 and TRBJ2-7; D remains ambiguous. This CDR3 contains 13 residues. Trimming took off 0 bases at V and 0 bases at J, with 4 bases between the two ends. CDR1 SGHRS and CDR2 YFSETQ come from the germline V gene.

The rearrangement links TRBV9 to TRBJ2-3, with 13 bases that match TRBD2. Trimming took 5 bases from V and 4 from J; bases not matched to a gene: 4. CDR1 and CDR2 from the germline V gene are SGDLS and YYNGEE. The CDR3 is made up of 15 amino acids. The CDR3 region has the DNA TGTGCCAGCAGACCCGGACTAGCGGGAGCAGATACGCAGTATTTT. This gives the protein CASRPGLAGADTQYF. Looking up the rest from reference TRBV9 and TRBJ2-3 gives the full variable domain: DSGVTQTPKHLITATGQRVTLRCSPRSGDLSVYWYQQSLDQGLQFLIQYYNGEERAKGNILERFSAQQFPDLHSELNLSSLELGDSALYFCASRPGLAGADTQYFGPGTRLTVL.

This clone is a singleton in its sample. V gene TRBV5-6 combines with J gene TRBJ1-6, with D possibly matching TRBD1 (6 bases). V was trimmed by 0 bases and J by 8 bases, leaving 9 bases between them. Per germline, CDR1 SGHDT and CDR2 YYEEEE. The CDR3 runs 14 residues. The CDR3 bases are TGTGCCAGCAGCTTGGATCCAGGGGATTCACCCCTCCACTTT. Protein sequence: CASSLDPGDSPLHF.

The chain uses TRBV5-7 and TRBJ2-6; weak D call: TRBD1 (5 bases). TRBV5-7 is flagged as an ORF with uncertain function. V lost 0 bases and J 1 base, leaving 8 bases between the germline ends. The CDR3 covers 16 residues. CDR3: CASSLGGGSGANVLTF. The CDR3, as DNA: TGTGCCAGCAGCTTGGGGGGCGGTTCTGGGGCCAACGTCCTGACTTTC.

The chain joins TRBV30 to TRBJ2-7; D might be TRBD2 (5 bases). Germline-derived CDR1 and CDR2 are GTSNPN and SVGIG (reference sequence). V shed 4 bases and J shed 0 bases, with 10 bases lying between them. The CDR3 consists of 13 residues. The CDR3 DNA reads as TGTGCCTGGAACGGGGTCGGCTCCTACGAGCAGTACTTC. Translating it yields CAWNGVGSYEQYF.

The V call is TRBV19, the J call TRBJ1-6; 7 bases fit TRBD1. Germline V CDR1 and CDR2: LNHDA, SQIVND (reference sequence). The CDR3 loop spans 13 amino acids. The ends lost 4 bases at V and 10 bases at J; junction bases unmatched: 4. The CDR3 region is CASSRQGGSPLHF. The CDR3 coding sequence is TGTGCCAGTAGTAGACAGGGAGGATCACCCCTCCACTTT.

This clone showed up just a few times. The chain is built from TRBV4-2 and TRBJ2-1, with D perhaps TRBD1 (7 bases). The germline V gene has CDR1 LGHNA and CDR2 YNFKEQ. This CDR3 spans 16 amino acids. V was trimmed by 0 bases and J by 7 bases, leaving 16 bases between them. The CDR3 DNA sequence: TGTGCCAGCAGCCAAGATGGGGCAGGGGGGATAAATGAGCAGTTCTTC. Protein: CASSQDGAGGINEQFF.

The rearrangement links TRBV6-2 or TRBV6-3 to TRBJ1-1; no clear D gene. The CDR3 is 13 amino acids. V lost 6 bases, J lost 1 base, and 9 bases lay in between. Germline CDR1 and CDR2: MNHEY and SVGEGT. The CDR3 nucleotides are TGTGCCAGCAGCCCGGGCCCGAACACTGAAGCTTTCTTT. This encodes CASSPGPNTEAFF.

This clone was counted once. The rearrangement joins TRBV5-6 to TRBJ1-2, with TRBD1 as a possible D gene (6 bases). V lost 2 bases and J lost 7, with 18 bases in between. This CDR3 contains 15 residues. Per the germline V gene, CDR1 is SGHDT and CDR2 is YYEEEE. This CDR3 is CASSLRNRAAGGYTF. The DNA for the CDR3 is TGTGCCAGCAGCTTAAGAAACAGGGCGGCCGGTGGCTACACCTTC.

The genes are TRBV30 and TRBJ2-1; 10 bases fit TRBD2. CDR3 length equals 13 residues. From germline, CDR1 is GTSNPN and CDR2 SVGIG (reference sequence). With V trimmed by 4 bases and J by 10 bases, 7 bases remained unmatched. The CDR3 DNA is TGTGCCTGGACTATAGCGGGAGGAGGCGAGCAGTTCTTC. It encodes CAWTIAGGGEQFF.

As DNA, the CDR3 is TGCAGTGCTAGTGGACTAGCGGGAGACGAGCAGTTCTTC. This encodes CSASGLAGDEQFF. This rearrangement joins TRBV20-1 to TRBJ2-1; 13 nucleotides align to TRBD2. Looked up from germline, CDR1 is DFQATT and CDR2 is SNEGSKA (reference sequence). This CDR3 spans 13 amino acids. Germline trimming cut 3 bases from V and 10 bases from J; bases unmatched to any gene: 3.

Only a few counts were recorded for this clone. The chain is built from TRBV29-1 and TRBJ1-1; weak D call: TRBD1 (5 bases). Trimming shortened V by 3 bases and J by 4 bases, and 18 bases separated the two germline ends. The CDR3 length is 15 residues. Per germline, CDR1 SQVTM and CDR2 ANQGSEA. This chain's CDR3 is CSVDGEGWRFTEAFF. The DNA of the CDR3 is TGCAGCGTTGACGGGGAGGGGTGGAGGTTCACTGAAGCTTTCTTT.

The sample holds one count of this clone. J is TRBJ1-2 and V is TRBV29-1; possibly TRBD1 for D (5 bases). V shed 4 bases and J shed 8 bases, with 11 bases lying between them. The CDR3 runs to 11 residues. CDR1 and CDR2 from the germline V gene are SQVTM and ANQGSEA. The CDR3 sequence: CSVVTGGGYTF. DNA for the CDR3: TGCAGCGTTGTAACAGGTGGGGGCTACACCTTC.

V gene TRBV6-2 or TRBV6-3 combines with J gene TRBJ2-5; D is possibly TRBD2 (6 bases). Germline V lookup: CDR1 MNHEY, CDR2 SVGEGT. V lost 0 bases, J lost 2 bases, and 16 bases lay in between. CDR3 length: 17 residues. The chain's CDR3 is CASSYSGGTKTQETQYF. For the CDR3, the DNA is TGTGCCAGCAGTTACTCGGGGGGAACTAAAACTCAAGAGACCCAGTACTTC.

This chain links TRBV7-2 with TRBJ1-2; 10 bases line up with TRBD1. Germline values: CDR1 SGHTA, CDR2 FQGNSA. This CDR3 comprises 16 residues. V was clipped by 1 base and J by 7 bases; unmatched bases: 9. CDR3 amino acids: CASSLDRWGQGFGYTF. Here the CDR3 DNA reads TGTGCCAGCAGCTTAGATCGATGGGGACAGGGGTTTGGCTACACCTTC.

The rearrangement joins TRBV7-3 to TRBJ2-2; 8 bases are shared with TRBD1. The CDR3 spans 13 residues. In germline, CDR1 is SGHTA, CDR2 FQGTGA. Unmatched junction bases numbered 5, after V lost 8 bases and J lost 6 bases. The CDR3 bases are TGTGCCAGCTCGGACAGGGCTTCCGGGGAGCTGTTTTTT. Translating gives CASSDRASGELFF.

The gene calls are TRBV5-1 and TRBJ1-4; D might be TRBD1 (5 bases). Looked up from germline, CDR1 is SGHRS and CDR2 is YFSETQ. Trimming cost V 0 bases and J 11 bases, with 17 bases left between them. The CDR3 loop spans 15 amino acids. The CDR3 region has the DNA TGCGCCAGCAGCTTGGGTGTTTTGACGACAGATAAACTGTTTTTT. This sequence encodes CASSLGVLTTDKLFF. Complete variable domain (other parts from reference TRBV5-1 and TRBJ1-4): KAGVTQTPRYLIKTRGQQVTLSCSPISGHRSVSWYQQTPGQGLQFLFEYFSETQRNKGNFPGRFSGRQFSNSRSEMNVSTLELGDSALYLCASSLGVLTTDKLFFGSGTQLSVL.

The chain employs TRBV4-3 and TRBJ2-7; 14 bases align to TRBD2. The CDR3 has 16 residues. Looked up from germline, CDR1 is LGHNA and CDR2 is YSLEER. V gave up 5 bases and J gave up 5 bases; unmatched junction bases: 8. The CDR3 sequence: CASSDISGLAGDEQYF. In DNA form, the CDR3 reads TGCGCCAGCAGCGACATATCGGGACTAGCGGGAGACGAGCAGTACTTC.

This rearrangement joins TRBV27 to TRBJ2-7, with a tentative D call TRBD1 (6 bases). Trimming took off 8 bases at V and 4 bases at J, with 6 bases between the two ends. Germline V lookup: CDR1 MNHEY, CDR2 SMNVEV (reference sequence). The CDR3 is made up of 10 amino acids. The CDR3 reads CASGTYEQYF. The DNA for the CDR3 is TGTGCCAGCGGGACATACGAGCAGTACTTC.